The sequence of this TCR beta chain was determined in a study of blood T cell repertoires in COVID-19. Background on the study: Acute and convalescent COVID-19 specimens originated in the United States, Italy and Spain. T cells, B-cell-depleted T cells, or PBMCs supplied cDNA or gDNA.

How the authors handled the data: Researchers report that nucleated cell counts were estimated from reference gene primer amplification. Repertoires were generated with immunoSEQ multiplex PCR, while TCRdb's copy carries only in-frame clones and drops some. D and trimming come from the DNA, and the V and J calls and clone size come from that table. The data hold 200,000 to 250,000 clones, with roughly 85% observed a single time. The sample taken for sequencing was PBMCs or T cells enriched from blood (not recorded which). The TCR comes from a woman aged 35 to 49 who had been exposed to COVID-19.

The CDR3 here is CASSLPAGLAGGGEQFF. The CDR3 DNA is TGTGCCAGCAGCTTACCCGCGGGTCTAGCGGGGGGCGGTGAGCAGTTCTTC. The chain joins TRBV7-2 to TRBJ2-1; 11 positions agree with TRBD2. After removal of 2 bases from V and 9 bases from J, the junction contained 12 bases not matched to a gene. The CDR3 is 17 residues long. Germline CDR1 reads SGHTA; CDR2 reads FQGNSA.